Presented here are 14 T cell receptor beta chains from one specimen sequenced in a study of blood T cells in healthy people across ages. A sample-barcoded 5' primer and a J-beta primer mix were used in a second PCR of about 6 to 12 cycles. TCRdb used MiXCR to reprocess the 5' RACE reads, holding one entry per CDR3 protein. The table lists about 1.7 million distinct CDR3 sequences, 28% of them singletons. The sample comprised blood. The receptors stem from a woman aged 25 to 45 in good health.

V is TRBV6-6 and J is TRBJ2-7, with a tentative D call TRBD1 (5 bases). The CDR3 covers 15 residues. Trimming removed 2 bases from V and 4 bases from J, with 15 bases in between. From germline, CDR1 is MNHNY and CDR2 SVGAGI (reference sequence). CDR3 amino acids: CASSYGQSSGYEQYF. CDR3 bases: TGTGCCAGCAGTTACGGGCAGTCCTCAGGGTACGAGCAGTACTTC.

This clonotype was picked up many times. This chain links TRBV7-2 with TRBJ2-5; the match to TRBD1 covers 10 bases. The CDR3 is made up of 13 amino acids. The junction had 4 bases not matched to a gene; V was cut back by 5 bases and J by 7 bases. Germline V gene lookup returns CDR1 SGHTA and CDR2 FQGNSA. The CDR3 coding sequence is TGTGCCAGCAGCCGACAGGGGGCGGGGACCCAGTACTTC. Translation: CASSRQGAGTQYF.

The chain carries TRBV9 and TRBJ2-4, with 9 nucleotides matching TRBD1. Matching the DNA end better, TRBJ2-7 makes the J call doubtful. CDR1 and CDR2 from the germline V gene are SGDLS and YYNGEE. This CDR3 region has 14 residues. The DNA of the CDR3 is TGTGCCAGCAGCGTCGGGACAGGGAACGACGAGCAGTACTTC. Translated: CASSVGTGNDEQYF.

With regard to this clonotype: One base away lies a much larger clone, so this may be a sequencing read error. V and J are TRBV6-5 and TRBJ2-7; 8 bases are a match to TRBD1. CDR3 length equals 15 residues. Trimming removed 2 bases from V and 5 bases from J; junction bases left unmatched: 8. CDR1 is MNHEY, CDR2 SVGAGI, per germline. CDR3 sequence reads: CASSYGTGWCDEQYF. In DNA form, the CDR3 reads TGTGCCAGCAGTTACGGGACAGGTTGGTGCGACGAGCAGTACTTC.

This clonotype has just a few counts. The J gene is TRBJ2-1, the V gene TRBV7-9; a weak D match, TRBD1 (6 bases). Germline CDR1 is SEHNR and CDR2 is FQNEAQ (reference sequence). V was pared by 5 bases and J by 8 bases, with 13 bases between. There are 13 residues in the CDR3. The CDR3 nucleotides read TGTGCCAGCAGCCCCGACGAGGGGGATGAGCAGTTCTTC. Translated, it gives CASSPDEGDEQFF.

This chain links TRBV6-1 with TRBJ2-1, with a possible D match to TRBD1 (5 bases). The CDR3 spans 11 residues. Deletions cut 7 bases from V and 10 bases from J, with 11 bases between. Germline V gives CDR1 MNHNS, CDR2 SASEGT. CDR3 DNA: TGTGCCAGCATCCAGGGATTGGAGCAGTTCTTC. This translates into CASIQGLEQFF.

CDR3 coding DNA: TGCAGAGGGGGGTTGAACACTGAAGCTTTCTTT. This codes for CRGGLNTEAFF. The V and J genes are TRBV20-1 and TRBJ1-1; weak D call: TRBD1 (6 bases). Per the germline V gene, CDR1 is DFQATT and CDR2 is SNEGSKA (reference sequence). This CDR3 region has 11 residues.

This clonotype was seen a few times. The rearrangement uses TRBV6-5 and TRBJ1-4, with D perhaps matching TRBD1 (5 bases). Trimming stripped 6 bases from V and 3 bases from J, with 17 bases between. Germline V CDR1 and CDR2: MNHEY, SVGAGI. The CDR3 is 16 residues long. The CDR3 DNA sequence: TGTGCCAGCAGAACCGGGAGCCTGGGGGCTAATGAAAAACTGTTTTTT. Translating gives CASRTGSLGANEKLFF.

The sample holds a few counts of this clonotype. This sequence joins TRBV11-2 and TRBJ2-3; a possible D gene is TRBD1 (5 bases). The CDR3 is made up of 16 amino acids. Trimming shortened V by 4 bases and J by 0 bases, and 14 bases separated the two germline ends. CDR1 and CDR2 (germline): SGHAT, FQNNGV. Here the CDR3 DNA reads TGTGCCAGCAGCTCCCCAGGGTGGGGTAGCACAGATACGCAGTATTTT. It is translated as CASSSPGWGSTDTQYF.

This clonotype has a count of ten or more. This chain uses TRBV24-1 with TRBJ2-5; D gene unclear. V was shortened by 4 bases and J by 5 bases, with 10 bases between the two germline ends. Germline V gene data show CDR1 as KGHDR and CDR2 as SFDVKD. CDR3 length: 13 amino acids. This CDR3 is CATSDPRRETQYF. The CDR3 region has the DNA TGTGCCACCAGTGACCCCCGACGGGAGACCCAGTACTTC.

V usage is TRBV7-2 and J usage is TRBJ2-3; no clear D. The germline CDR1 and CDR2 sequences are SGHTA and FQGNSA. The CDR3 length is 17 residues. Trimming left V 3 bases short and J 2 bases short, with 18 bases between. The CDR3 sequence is CASSFPPRRMNTDTQYF. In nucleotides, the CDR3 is TGTGCCAGCAGCTTTCCCCCCCGGCGGATGAACACAGATACGCAGTATTTT.

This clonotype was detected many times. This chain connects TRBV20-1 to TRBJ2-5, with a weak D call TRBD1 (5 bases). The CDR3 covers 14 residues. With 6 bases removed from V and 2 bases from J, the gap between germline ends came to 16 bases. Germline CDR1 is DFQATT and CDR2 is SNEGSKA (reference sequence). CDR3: CSALVGVPQETQYF. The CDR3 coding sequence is TGCAGTGCACTCGTAGGGGTTCCGCAAGAGACCCAGTACTTC.

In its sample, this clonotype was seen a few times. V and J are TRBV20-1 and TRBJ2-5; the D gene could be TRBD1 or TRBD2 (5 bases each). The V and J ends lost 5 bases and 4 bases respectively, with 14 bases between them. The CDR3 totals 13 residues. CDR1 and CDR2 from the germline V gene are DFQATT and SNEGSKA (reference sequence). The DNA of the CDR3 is TGCAGTGCTGTAAGCCCGGGGCGAGAGACCCAGTACTTC. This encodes CSAVSPGRETQYF.

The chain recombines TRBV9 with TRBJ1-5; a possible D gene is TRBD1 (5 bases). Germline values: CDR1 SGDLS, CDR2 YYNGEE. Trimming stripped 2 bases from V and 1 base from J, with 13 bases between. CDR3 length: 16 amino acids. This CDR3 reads CASSVGRPSSNQPQHF. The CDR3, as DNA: TGTGCCAGCAGCGTGGGACGCCCTTCCAGCAATCAGCCCCAGCATTTT. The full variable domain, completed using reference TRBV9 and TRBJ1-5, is DSGVTQTPKHLITATGQRVTLRCSPRSGDLSVYWYQQSLDQGLQFLIQYYNGEERAKGNILERFSAQQFPDLHSELNLSSLELGDSALYFCASSVGRPSSNQPQHFGDGTRLSIL.